The clone carrying this T cell receptor (beta chain) has just one count. Its antigen is not known. This specimen belongs to a study of cytomegalovirus exposure and HLA in healthy donors. Findings and limits, study-wide: Researchers reported from a later analysis that most CMV-associated TCR beta chains appeared HLA-restricted.

Healthy bone marrow donors made up the cohort. The primer mix had 60 Vbeta and 13 Jbeta primers. Original processing notes: An analysis performed later counted about 80 million unique TCR beta chains (roughly 10 million of them shared). Measured with immunoSEQ multiplex PCR; TCRdb has only the in-frame clones, and not every one. V, J and clone size reflect that table, while D and trimming were determined from the DNA. The sample holds around 200,000 clones; approximately 85% are singletons and the top ten take about 2.5%. The clonotype was recovered from a woman in her fifties or sixties in good health and CMV-seronegative. Material for sequencing was PBMCs.

The CDR3 bases are TGCACCACGTCCCAGGGCTATGGCTACACCTTC. Protein: CTTSQGYGYTF. V is TRBV29-1 and J is TRBJ1-2; D might be TRBD1 (5 bases). The CDR3 runs 11 residues. CDR1 is SQVTM and CDR2 is ANQGSEA in the germline V gene.